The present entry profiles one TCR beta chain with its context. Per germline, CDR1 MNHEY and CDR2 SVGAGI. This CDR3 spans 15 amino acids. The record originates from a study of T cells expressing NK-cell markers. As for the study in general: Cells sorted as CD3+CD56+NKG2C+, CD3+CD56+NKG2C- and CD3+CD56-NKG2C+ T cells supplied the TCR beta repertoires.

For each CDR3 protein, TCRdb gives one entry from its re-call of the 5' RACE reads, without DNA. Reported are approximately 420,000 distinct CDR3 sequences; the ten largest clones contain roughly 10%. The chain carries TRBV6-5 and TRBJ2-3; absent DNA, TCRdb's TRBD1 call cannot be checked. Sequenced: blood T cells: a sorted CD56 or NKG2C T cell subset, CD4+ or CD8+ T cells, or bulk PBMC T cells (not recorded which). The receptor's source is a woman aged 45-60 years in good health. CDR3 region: CATQGSATSTDTQYF.